Listed below are T cell receptor beta chains from one sample, sequenced in a study of spatial heterogeneity in lung cancer. TCRdb ran MiXCR on the 5' RACE reads and lists one entry per CDR3 protein. The table shows around 26,000 distinct CDR3 sequences, with 5.5% to 8% occurring only once. Sequencing used PBMCs, obtained at surgery. These receptors came from a male donor with early-stage non-small cell lung cancer. The CDR3 runs from the conserved cysteine through the conserved F or W. D genes are given only for firm matches. Rows give clone size only sometimes, using once, few, many, or a class for an expanded clone.

>many|-|TRBV28|14|TRBJ2-5
CASTIQSLEETQYF
TGTGCCAGCACCATTCAGAGTCTGGAAGAGACCCAGTACTTC
>many|-|TRBV5-1|14|TRBJ1-1
CASSGTTGNTEAFF
TGCGCCAGCAGCGGGACGACAGGGAACACTGAAGCTTTCTTT
>-|TRBD1|TRBV7-3|14|TRBJ2-3
CASSDRGAVDTQYF
TGTGCCAGCAGCGACAGGGGAGCGGTAGATACGCAGTATTTT
>many|-|TRBV5-1|12|TRBJ2-2
CASSLEYGELFF
TGCGCCAGCAGCTTGGAGTACGGGGAGCTGTTTTTT
>-|TRBD1|TRBV5-1|15|TRBJ2-2
CASSPEDRWPGELFF
TGCGCCAGCAGCCCGGAGGACAGGTGGCCCGGGGAGCTGTTTTTT
>-|TRBD2|TRBV20-1|14|TRBJ2-1
CSALAGGGGNEQFF
TGCAGTGCTTTAGCGGGAGGGGGAGGCAATGAGCAGTTCTTC
>-|TRBD1|TRBV6-6|14|TRBJ1-4
CASRRHRGGEKLFF
TGTGCCAGCAGGAGGCACAGGGGTGGCGAAAAACTGTTTTTT
>many|TRBD1|TRBV12-5|16|TRBJ1-1
CASGFKTGGARTEAFF
TGTGCTAGTGGTTTCAAGACAGGGGGCGCGAGAACTGAAGCTTTCTTT
>-|-|TRBV4-2|17|TRBJ2-7
CASSQDTARGTRGEQYF
TGTGCCAGCAGCCAAGATACCGCGAGGGGAACTCGTGGGGAGCAGTACTTC
>few|-|TRBV19|15|TRBJ1-5
CASRQQGSYYQPQHF
TGTGCCAGTAGACAACAGGGATCGTATTATCAGCCCCAGCATTTT
>many|-|TRBV7-6|16|TRBJ2-1
CASSLGSDSSYNEQFF
TGTGCCAGCAGCTTAGGTAGTGACAGCTCCTACAATGAGCAGTTCTTC
>many|TRBD1|TRBV2|15|TRBJ2-5
CASKMDRGTQETQYF
TGTGCCAGCAAAATGGACAGGGGAACTCAAGAGACCCAGTACTTC
>few|-|TRBV28|11|TRBJ1-4
CAISSYEKLFF
TGTGCTATCAGCAGCTATGAAAAACTGTTTTTT
>-|TRBD1|TRBV15|13|TRBJ2-5
CATTPTGRETQYF
TGTGCCACCACTCCGACAGGGCGAGAGACCCAGTACTTC
>few|TRBD2|TRBV5-1|17|TRBJ2-7
CASSLAIAGGPADEQYF
TGCGCCAGCAGCTTGGCGATAGCGGGAGGCCCGGCCGACGAGCAGTACTTC